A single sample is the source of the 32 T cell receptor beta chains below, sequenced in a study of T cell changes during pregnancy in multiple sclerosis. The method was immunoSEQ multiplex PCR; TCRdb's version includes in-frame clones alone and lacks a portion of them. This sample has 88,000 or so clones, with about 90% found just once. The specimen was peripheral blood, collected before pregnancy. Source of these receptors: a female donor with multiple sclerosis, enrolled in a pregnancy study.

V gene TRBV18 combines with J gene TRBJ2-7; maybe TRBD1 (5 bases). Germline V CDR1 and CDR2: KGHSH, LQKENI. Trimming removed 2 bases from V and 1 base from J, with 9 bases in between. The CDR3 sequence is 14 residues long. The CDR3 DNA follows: TGTGCCAGCTCACCATATGACAGTTCCTACGAGCAGTACTTC. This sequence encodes CASSPYDSSYEQYF.

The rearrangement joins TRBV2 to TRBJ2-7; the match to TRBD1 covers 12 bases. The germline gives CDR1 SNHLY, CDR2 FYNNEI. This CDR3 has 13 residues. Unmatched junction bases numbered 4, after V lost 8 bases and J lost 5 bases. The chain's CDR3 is CASWGQGADEQYF. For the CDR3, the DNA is TGTGCCAGCTGGGGACAGGGGGCGGACGAGCAGTACTTC.

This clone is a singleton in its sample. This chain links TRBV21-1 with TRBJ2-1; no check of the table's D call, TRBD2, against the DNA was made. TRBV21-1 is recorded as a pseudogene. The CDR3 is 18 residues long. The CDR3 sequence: CASSPPGEAGGPDNEQFF. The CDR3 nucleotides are TGTGCCAGCTCCCCCCCCGGGGAAGCGGGAGGGCCAGACAATGAGCAGTTCTTC.

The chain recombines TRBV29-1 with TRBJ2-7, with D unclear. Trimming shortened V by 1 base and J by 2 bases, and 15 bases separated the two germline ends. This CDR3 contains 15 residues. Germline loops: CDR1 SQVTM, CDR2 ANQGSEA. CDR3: CSVEGPGNSAYEQYF. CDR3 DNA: TGCAGCGTTGAAGGGCCTGGCAACAGTGCCTACGAGCAGTACTTC.

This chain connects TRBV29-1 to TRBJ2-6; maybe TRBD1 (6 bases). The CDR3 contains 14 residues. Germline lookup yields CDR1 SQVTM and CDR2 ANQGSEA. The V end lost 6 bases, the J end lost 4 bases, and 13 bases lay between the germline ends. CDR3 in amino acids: CSVITGSGANVLTF. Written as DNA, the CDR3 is TGCAGCGTGATCACAGGGTCAGGGGCCAACGTCCTGACTTTC. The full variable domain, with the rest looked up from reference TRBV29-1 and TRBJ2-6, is SAVISQKPSRDICQRGTSLTIQCQVDSQVTMMFWYRQQPGQSLTLIATANQGSEATYESGFVIDKFPISRPNLTFSTLTVSNMSPEDSSIYLCSVITGSGANVLTFGAGSRLTVL.

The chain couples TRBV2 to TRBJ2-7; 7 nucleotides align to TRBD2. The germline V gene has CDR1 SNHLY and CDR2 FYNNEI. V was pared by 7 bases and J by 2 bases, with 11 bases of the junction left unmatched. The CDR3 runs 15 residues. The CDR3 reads CASKEGSGPTYEQYF. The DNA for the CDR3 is TGTGCCAGCAAAGAAGGTAGCGGGCCAACCTACGAGCAGTACTTC.

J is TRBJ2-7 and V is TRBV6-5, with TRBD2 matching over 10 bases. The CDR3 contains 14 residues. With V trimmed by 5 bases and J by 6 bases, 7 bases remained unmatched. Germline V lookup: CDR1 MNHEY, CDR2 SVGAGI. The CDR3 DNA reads TGTGCCAGCAGTGTGTCTAGCGGGAGTGGCGAGCAGTACTTC. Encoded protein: CASSVSSGSGEQYF.

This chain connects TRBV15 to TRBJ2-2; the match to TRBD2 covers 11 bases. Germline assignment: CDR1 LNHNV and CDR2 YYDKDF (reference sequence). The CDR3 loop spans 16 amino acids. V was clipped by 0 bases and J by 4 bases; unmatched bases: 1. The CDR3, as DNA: TGTGCCACCAGCAGAGAACTAGCGGGGGCCACCGGGGAGCTGTTTTTT. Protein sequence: CATSRELAGATGELFF.

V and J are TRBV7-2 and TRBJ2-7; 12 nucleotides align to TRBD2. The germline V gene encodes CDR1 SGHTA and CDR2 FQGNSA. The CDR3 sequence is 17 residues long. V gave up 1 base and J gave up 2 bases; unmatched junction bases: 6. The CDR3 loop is CASSLGIGTSGPYEQYF. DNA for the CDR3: TGTGCCAGCAGCTTAGGAATTGGGACTAGCGGGCCCTACGAGCAGTACTTC.

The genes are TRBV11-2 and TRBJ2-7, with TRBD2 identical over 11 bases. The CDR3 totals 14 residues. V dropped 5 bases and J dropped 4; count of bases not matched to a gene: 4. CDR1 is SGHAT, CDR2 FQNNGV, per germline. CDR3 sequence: CASSPLAGAYEQYF. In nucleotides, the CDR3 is TGTGCCAGCAGCCCACTAGCGGGGGCGTACGAGCAGTACTTC.

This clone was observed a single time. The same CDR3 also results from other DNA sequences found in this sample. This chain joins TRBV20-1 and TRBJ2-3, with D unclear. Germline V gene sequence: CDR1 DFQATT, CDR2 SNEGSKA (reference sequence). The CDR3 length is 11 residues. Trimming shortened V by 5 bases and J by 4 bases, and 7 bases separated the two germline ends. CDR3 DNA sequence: TGCAGTGCTCGTTTCCCAGATACGCAGTATTTT. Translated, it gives CSARFPDTQYF.

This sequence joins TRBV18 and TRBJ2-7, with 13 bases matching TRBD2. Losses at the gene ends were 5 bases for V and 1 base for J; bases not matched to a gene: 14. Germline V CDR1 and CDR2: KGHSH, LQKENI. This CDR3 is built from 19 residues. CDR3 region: CASSAFGTSGDSLSYEQYF. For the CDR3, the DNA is TGTGCCAGCTCAGCGTTTGGGACTAGCGGGGACTCACTTTCCTACGAGCAGTACTTC.

The CDR3 nucleotides read TGTGCCAGCAGCAAAAGCGGGAACACCGGGGAGCTGTTTTTT. The encoded protein is CASSKSGNTGELFF. This chain uses TRBV11-3 with TRBJ2-2; maybe TRBD2 (5 bases). CDR1 is SGHNT, CDR2 YENEEA, per germline. The CDR3 runs 14 residues. Trimming shortened V by 5 bases and J by 1 base, and 8 bases separated the two germline ends.

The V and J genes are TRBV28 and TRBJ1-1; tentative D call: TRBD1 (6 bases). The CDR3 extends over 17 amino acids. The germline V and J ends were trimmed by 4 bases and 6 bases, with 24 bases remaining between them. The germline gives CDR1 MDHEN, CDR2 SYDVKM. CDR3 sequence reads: CASSYPKTPTGGPEAFF. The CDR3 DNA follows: TGTGCCAGCAGTTATCCCAAAACTCCGACAGGTGGCCCTGAAGCTTTCTTT.

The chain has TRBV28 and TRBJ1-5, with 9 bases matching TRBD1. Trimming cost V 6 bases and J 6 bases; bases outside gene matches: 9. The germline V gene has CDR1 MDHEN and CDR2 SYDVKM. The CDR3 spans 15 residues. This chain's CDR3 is CASSLGDRDRQPQHF. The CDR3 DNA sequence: TGTGCCAGCAGCTTAGGGGACAGGGATCGTCAGCCCCAGCATTTT.

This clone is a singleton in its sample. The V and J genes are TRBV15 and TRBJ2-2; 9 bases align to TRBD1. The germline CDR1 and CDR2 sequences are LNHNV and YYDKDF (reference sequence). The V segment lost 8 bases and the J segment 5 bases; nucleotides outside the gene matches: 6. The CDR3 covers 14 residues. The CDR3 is CATGTGGETGELFF. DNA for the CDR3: TGTGCCACCGGAACAGGGGGCGAGACCGGGGAGCTGTTTTTT.

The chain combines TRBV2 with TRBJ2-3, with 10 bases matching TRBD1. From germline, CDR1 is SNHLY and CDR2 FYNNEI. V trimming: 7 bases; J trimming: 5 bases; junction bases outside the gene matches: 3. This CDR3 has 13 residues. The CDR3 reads CASKGQGLDTQYF. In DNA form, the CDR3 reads TGTGCCAGCAAGGGACAGGGGTTAGATACGCAGTATTTT. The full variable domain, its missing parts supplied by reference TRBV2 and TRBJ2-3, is EPEVTQTPSHQVTQMGQEVILRCVPISNHLYFYWYRQILGQKVEFLVSFYNNEISEKSEIFDDQFSVERPDGSNFTLKIRSTKLEDSAMYFCASKGQGLDTQYFGPGTRLTVL.

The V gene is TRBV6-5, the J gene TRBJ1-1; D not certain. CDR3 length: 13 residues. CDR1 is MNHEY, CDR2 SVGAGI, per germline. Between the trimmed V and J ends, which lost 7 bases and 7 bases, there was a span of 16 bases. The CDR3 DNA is TGTGCCAGCACCCTCCCGGGCGGGGTTGAAGCTTTCTTT. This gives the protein CASTLPGGVEAFF.

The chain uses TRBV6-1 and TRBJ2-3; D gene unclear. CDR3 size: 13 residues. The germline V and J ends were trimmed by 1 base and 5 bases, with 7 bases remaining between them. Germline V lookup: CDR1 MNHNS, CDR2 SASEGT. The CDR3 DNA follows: TGTGCCAGCAGTGAAGGGAGTTTAGATACGCAGTATTTT. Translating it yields CASSEGSLDTQYF.

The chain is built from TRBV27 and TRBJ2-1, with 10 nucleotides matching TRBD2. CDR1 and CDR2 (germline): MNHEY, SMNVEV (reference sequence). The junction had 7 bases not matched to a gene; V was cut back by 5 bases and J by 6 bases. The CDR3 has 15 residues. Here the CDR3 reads CASSPLAGGANEQFF. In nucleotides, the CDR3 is TGTGCCAGCAGTCCGTTAGCGGGAGGCGCCAATGAGCAGTTCTTC.

This CDR3 is CASSLRGLAFVPSQETQYF. The CDR3 coding sequence is TGCGCCAGCAGCTTGAGGGGACTAGCGTTCGTTCCCTCACAAGAGACCCAGTACTTC. The genes are TRBV5-1 and TRBJ2-5; 10 bases are a match to TRBD2. Germline CDR1 SGHRS, CDR2 YFSETQ. The CDR3 extends over 19 amino acids. Unmatched junction bases numbered 14, after V lost 1 base and J lost 2 bases.

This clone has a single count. CDR3 sequence: CASSLAGTGIMPQHF. The CDR3, as DNA: TGTGCCAGCAGTTTGGCCGGGACAGGAATCATGCCCCAGCATTTT. This rearrangement joins TRBV28 to TRBJ1-5, with 8 bases lining up with TRBD1. This CDR3 is built from 15 residues. Germline V gives CDR1 MDHEN, CDR2 SYDVKM. After removal of 3 bases from V and 9 bases from J, the junction contained 10 bases not matched to a gene.

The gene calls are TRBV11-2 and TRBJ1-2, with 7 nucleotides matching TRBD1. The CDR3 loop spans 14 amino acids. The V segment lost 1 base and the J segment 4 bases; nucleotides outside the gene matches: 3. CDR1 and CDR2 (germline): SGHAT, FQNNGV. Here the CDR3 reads CASSLAGTVYGYTF. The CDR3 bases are TGTGCCAGCAGCTTAGCCGGGACAGTCTATGGCTACACCTTC.

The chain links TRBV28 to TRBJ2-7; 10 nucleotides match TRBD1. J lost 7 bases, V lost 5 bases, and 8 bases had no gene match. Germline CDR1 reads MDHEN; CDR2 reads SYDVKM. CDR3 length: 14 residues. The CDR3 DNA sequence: TGTGCCAGCAGTCCCGCCGGGACAGGGGATGAGCAGTACTTC. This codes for CASSPAGTGDEQYF.

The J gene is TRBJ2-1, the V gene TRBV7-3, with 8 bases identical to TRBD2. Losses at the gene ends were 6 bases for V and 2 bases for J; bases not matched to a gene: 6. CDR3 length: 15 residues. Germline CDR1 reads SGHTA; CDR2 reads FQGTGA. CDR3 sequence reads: CASRASGGPYNEQFF. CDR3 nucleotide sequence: TGTGCCAGCAGGGCGAGCGGGGGTCCCTACAATGAGCAGTTCTTC.

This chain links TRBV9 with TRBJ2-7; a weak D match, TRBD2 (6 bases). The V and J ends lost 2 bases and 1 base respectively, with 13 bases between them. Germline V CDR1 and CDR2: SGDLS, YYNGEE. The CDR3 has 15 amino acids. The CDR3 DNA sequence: TGTGCCAGCAGCGTGTCCCCCCTAGCGTCCTACGAGCAGTACTTC. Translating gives CASSVSPLASYEQYF.

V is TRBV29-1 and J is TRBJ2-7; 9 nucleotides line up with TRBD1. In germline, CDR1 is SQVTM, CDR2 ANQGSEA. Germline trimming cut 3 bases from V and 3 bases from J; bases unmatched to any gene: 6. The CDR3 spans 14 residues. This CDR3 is CSVDTGQGNYEQYF. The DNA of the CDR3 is TGCAGCGTTGATACGGGACAGGGTAACTACGAGCAGTACTTC.

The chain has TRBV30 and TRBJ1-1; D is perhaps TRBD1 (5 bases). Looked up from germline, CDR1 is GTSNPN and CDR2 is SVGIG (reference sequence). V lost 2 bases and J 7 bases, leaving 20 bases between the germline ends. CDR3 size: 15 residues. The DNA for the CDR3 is TGTGCCTGGAGTTCGGGCAGGGTGGATGTTGGTGAAGCTTTCTTT. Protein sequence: CAWSSGRVDVGEAFF.

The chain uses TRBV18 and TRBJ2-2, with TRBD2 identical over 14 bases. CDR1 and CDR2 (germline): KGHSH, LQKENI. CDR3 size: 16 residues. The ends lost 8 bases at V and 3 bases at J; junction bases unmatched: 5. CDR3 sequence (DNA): TGTGCCAGCATAGGACTAGCGGGAGGACACACCGGGGAGCTGTTTTTT. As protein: CASIGLAGGHTGELFF. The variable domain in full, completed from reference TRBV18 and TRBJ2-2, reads NAGVMQNPRHLVRRRGQEARLRCSPMKGHSHVYWYRQLPEEGLKFMVYLQKENIIDESGMPKERFSAEFPKEGPSILRIQQVVRGDSAAYFCASIGLAGGHTGELFFGEGSRLTVL.

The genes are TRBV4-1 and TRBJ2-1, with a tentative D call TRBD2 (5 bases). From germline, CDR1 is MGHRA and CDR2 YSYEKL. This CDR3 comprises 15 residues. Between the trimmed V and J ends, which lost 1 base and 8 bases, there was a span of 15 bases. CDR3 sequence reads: CASSQVMEVWDEQFF. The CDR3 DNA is TGCGCCAGCAGCCAAGTCATGGAGGTCTGGGATGAGCAGTTCTTC.

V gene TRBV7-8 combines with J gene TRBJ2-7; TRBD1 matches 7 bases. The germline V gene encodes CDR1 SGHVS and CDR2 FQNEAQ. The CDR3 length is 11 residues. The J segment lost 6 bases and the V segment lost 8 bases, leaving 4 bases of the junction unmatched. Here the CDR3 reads CASRAGGEQYF. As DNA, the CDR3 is TGTGCCAGCCGTGCAGGGGGCGAGCAGTACTTC.

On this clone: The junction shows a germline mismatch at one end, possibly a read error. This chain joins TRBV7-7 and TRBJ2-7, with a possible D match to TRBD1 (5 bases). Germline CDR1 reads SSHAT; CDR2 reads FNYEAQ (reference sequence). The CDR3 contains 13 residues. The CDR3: CASSFRVSYEQYF. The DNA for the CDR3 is TGTGCTAGCAGCTTCAGGGTCTCCTACGAGCAGTACTTC.